Shown below are 8 T cell receptor beta chains from a single sample sequenced in a study of regulatory T cells in long-lasting Graves disease. Building of the TCR beta libraries involved iRepertoire HTBI primers and Arm-PCR of CDR3 regions. TCRdb re-called the multiplex PCR reads through MiXCR, storing one row per CDR3 protein. Of 350,000 to 500,000 distinct CDR3 sequences listed, less than 15% are singletons. Time point of the sample: newly diagnosed GD, antithyroid drugs for less than 3 months. Isolated PBMC RNA provided the starting material for the TCR library. The sample was also reused in another study, on T cells in Graves' hyperthyroidism and ophthalmopathy.

The sequences come from peripheral blood mononuclear cells (PBMCs), collected at new diagnosis, from a patient treated with antithyroid drugs. Receptors were obtained from a woman between 50 and 59 years old with Graves disease.

The rearrangement links TRBV27 to TRBJ2-7, with D unclear. This CDR3 region has 15 residues. Trimming removed 6 bases at V and 4 bases at J, with 19 bases between. CDR1 MNHEY and CDR2 SMNVEV come from the germline V gene (reference sequence). CDR3 bases: TGTGCCAGCAGCTTGACCCGGTTTTGGAATTACGAGCAGTACTTC. Protein product: CASSLTRFWNYEQYF.

Only a few counts were recorded for this clonotype. The junction departs from the called germline gene at one end, perhaps through a read error. This chain joins TRBV7-9 and TRBJ2-1; possibly TRBD2 for D (6 bases). The J call may be in error: the DNA end matches TRBJ2-5 better. CDR1 is SEHNR, CDR2 FQNEAQ, per germline (reference sequence). The CDR3 is 15 residues long. The CDR3 protein is CASSPSGTAQEAQYF. For the CDR3, the DNA is TGTGCCAGCAGCCCCTCCGGGACTGCACAAGAGGCCCAGTACTTC.

This clonotype was found many times. The chain recombines TRBV11-1 with TRBJ2-5, with D uncertain. V was shortened by 3 bases and J by 3 bases, with 8 bases between the two germline ends. The CDR3 sequence is 13 residues long. Germline CDR1 is SGHAT and CDR2 is FQDESV (reference sequence). The CDR3 region is CASSFGVEETQYF. In DNA, the CDR3 is TGTGCCAGCAGCTTTGGGGTGGAAGAGACCCAGTACTTC.

The chain couples TRBV24-1 to TRBJ2-7; D is possibly TRBD1 (6 bases). Looked up from germline, CDR1 is KGHDR and CDR2 is SFDVKD. V was shortened by 1 base and J by 6 bases, with 12 bases between the two germline ends. This CDR3 is built from 14 residues. The CDR3 nucleotides are TGTGCCACCAGTGATTTACAGGGATCGGGCGAGCAGTACTTC. This translates into CATSDLQGSGEQYF.

This rearrangement joins TRBV5-1 to TRBJ1-6, with TRBD1 as a possible D gene (5 bases). Germline assignment: CDR1 SGHRS and CDR2 YFSETQ. The CDR3 length is 17 residues. V was clipped by 4 bases and J by 8 bases, with 22 bases between them. The CDR3, as DNA: TGCGCCAGCAGCACGGAGGGGTCCCTCACATGGGATTCACCCCTCCACTTT. Its protein product is CASSTEGSLTWDSPLHF.

This clonotype showed up just a few times. CDR3 DNA: TGTGCCAGCAGCTACGACAGGGGGCCAGGGGAGACCCAGTACTTC. Its translation: CASSYDRGPGETQYF. This chain connects TRBV5-6 to TRBJ2-5, with 10 nucleotides matching TRBD1. The CDR3 runs 15 residues. CDR1 is SGHDT and CDR2 is YYEEEE in the germline V gene. V dropped 3 bases and J dropped 5; count of bases not matched to a gene: 7.

This clonotype was recorded at least ten times. The chain has TRBV4-1 and TRBJ1-1; D is unresolved. Germline values: CDR1 MGHRA, CDR2 YSYEKL. The CDR3 extends over 13 amino acids. V lost 0 bases and J lost 6, with 8 bases in between. CDR3 residues: CASSQDPQPEAFF. The DNA for the CDR3 is TGCGCCAGCAGCCAAGACCCCCAGCCTGAAGCTTTCTTT.

This clonotype has a count of ten or more. The genes are TRBV28 and TRBJ1-3, with D maybe TRBD1 (6 bases). CDR3 length: 16 residues. The V gene's germline CDR1 is MDHEN and CDR2 SYDVKM. V lost 1 base, J lost 0 bases, and 10 bases lay in between. This CDR3 reads CASSLSGVSSGNTIYF. CDR3 coding DNA: TGTGCCAGCAGTTTATCAGGGGTGAGCTCTGGAAACACCATATATTTT.